What follows are 19 T cell receptor beta chains derived from one specimen sequenced in a study of CD8 T cells in ankylosing spondylitis. Study-wide results and limits: Ankylosing spondylitis blood appeared to be characterized by a TCR beta motif of eight or nine highly homologous variants.

These receptors are not linked to any known antigen. MiXCR, run by TCRdb on the 5' RACE reads, gives a single entry per CDR3 protein. The repertoire holds about 700,000 distinct CDR3 sequences, with 19% as singletons. The specimen sequenced was blood, either unsorted or a sorted T cell fraction (not recorded which). These receptors came from a male donor with ankylosing spondylitis.

This clonotype was detected ten times or more. This rearrangement joins TRBV5-1 to TRBJ1-1; tentative D call: TRBD1 (6 bases). Deletions cut 4 bases from V and 2 bases from J, with 12 bases between. The CDR3 extends over 14 amino acids. CDR1 SGHRS and CDR2 YFSETQ come from the germline V gene. CDR3 residues: CASSLRTVNTEAFF. In DNA form, the CDR3 reads TGCGCCAGCAGCCTACGGACAGTAAACACTGAAGCTTTCTTT.

This sequence joins TRBV5-1 and TRBJ2-1; D call uncertain. The CDR3 is 13 amino acids. Germline CDR1 and CDR2: SGHRS and YFSETQ. Trimming took off 3 bases at V and 8 bases at J, with 12 bases between the two ends. This CDR3 is CASSSFPRDEQFF. The CDR3 bases are TGCGCCAGCAGCTCCTTTCCTAGGGATGAGCAGTTCTTC.

This clonotype turned up a few times. The chain recombines TRBV20-1 with TRBJ1-1; no reliable D call. CDR1 is DFQATT, CDR2 SNEGSKA, per germline (reference sequence). V was trimmed by 5 bases and J by 0 bases, leaving 13 bases between them. This CDR3 region has 14 residues. The CDR3 nucleotides read TGCAGTGCTGAACTCCCGTGGGTGAACACTGAAGCTTTCTTT. Encoded protein: CSAELPWVNTEAFF.

The chain couples TRBV15 to TRBJ2-5, with a possible D match to TRBD1 (6 bases). The CDR3 runs 15 residues. V dropped 2 bases and J dropped 2 bases, with 12 bases sitting between them. CDR1 is LNHNV and CDR2 is YYDKDF in the germline V gene (reference sequence). The CDR3 here is CATSRTGKYQETQYF. In nucleotides, the CDR3 is TGTGCCACCAGCAGAACAGGGAAATATCAAGAGACCCAGTACTTC.

In its sample, this clonotype was seen a few times. The chain links TRBV30 to TRBJ2-4; D possibly corresponds to TRBD1 (7 bases). The germline gives CDR1 GTSNPN, CDR2 SVGIG (reference sequence). The CDR3 length is 12 residues. Trimming took off 7 bases at V and 6 bases at J, with 13 bases between the two ends. The CDR3, as DNA: TGTGCCTATGGACAGGAGGGAAACATTCAGTACTTC. Translated, it gives CAYGQEGNIQYF.

The J gene is TRBJ1-1, the V gene TRBV18; D is unresolved. CDR1 is KGHSH, CDR2 LQKENI, per germline. CDR3 length: 13 residues. The V end was cut by 0 bases, the J end by 11 bases, with 13 bases between. Written as DNA, the CDR3 is TGTGCCAGCTCACCACCGAAGTCGGCAGGCGCTTTCTTT. This codes for CASSPPKSAGAFF.

CDR3 DNA sequence: TGTGCCAACGAGATCTGGGGGCTTGAAGGAAACACCATATATTTT. Translated: CANEIWGLEGNTIYF. The chain employs TRBV12-3 or TRBV12-4 and TRBJ1-3; D perhaps matches TRBD1 (6 bases). V shed 10 bases and J shed 4 bases, with 20 bases lying between them. The CDR3 is 15 residues long.

V gene TRBV5-4 combines with J gene TRBJ1-6; 8 nucleotides agree with TRBD1. This CDR3 has 20 residues. The germline V gene has CDR1 SGHNT and CDR2 YYREEE (reference sequence). The ends lost 1 base at V and 5 bases at J; junction bases unmatched: 17. This chain's CDR3 is CASSLSPLLQGAPNNSPLHF. Here the CDR3 DNA reads TGTGCCAGCAGCTTGTCGCCCCTTCTGCAGGGGGCTCCTAATAATTCACCCCTCCACTTT.

The chain combines TRBV7-9 with TRBJ1-5, with TRBD1 as a possible D gene (6 bases). The CDR3 runs to 13 residues. Trimming took 1 base from V and 7 from J, leaving 8 bases between them. Germline V gene lookup returns CDR1 SEHNR and CDR2 FQNEAQ (reference sequence). The CDR3 DNA follows: TGTGCCAGCAGCTTAGAGGACAGCCAGCCCCAGCATTTT. Translated, it gives CASSLEDSQPQHF. Complete variable domain (other parts from reference TRBV7-9 and TRBJ1-5): DTGVSQNPRHKITKRGQNVTFRCDPISEHNRLYWYRQTLGQGPEFLTYFQNEAQLEKSRLLSDRFSAERPKGSFSTLEIQRTEQGDSAMYLCASSLEDSQPQHFGDGTRLSIL.

In its sample, this clonotype was seen a few times. This chain joins TRBV9 and TRBJ2-1; 8 nucleotides align to TRBD2. J lost 3 bases, V lost 0 bases, and 8 bases had no gene match. The CDR3 is made up of 17 amino acids. The germline V gene encodes CDR1 SGDLS and CDR2 YYNGEE. CDR3 nucleotides: TGTGCCAGCAGCGTAGGGGCTAGCGGGCTAATCTACAATGAGCAGTTCTTC. It encodes CASSVGASGLIYNEQFF.

This sequence joins TRBV11-2 and TRBJ2-7; TRBD2 matches at 9 bases. This CDR3 spans 15 amino acids. CDR1 and CDR2 from the germline V gene are SGHAT and FQNNGV. V shed 1 base, J shed 9 bases, and the junction held 10 bases outside the gene matches. The DNA of the CDR3 is TGTGCCAGCAGCTTAGTAGGTGGCGGGGGGGAGCGGCAGTACTTC. Translated: CASSLVGGGGERQYF.

This clonotype was observed a handful of times. This chain connects TRBV7-2 to TRBJ1-2; maybe TRBD1 (6 bases). Trimming took off 1 base at V and 5 bases at J, with 11 bases between the two ends. The CDR3 consists of 14 residues. CDR1 and CDR2 (germline): SGHTA, FQGNSA. The CDR3 nucleotides are TGTGCCAGCAGCTTAGAGTCCCAGGGGTATGGCTACACCTTC. Translated: CASSLESQGYGYTF. The whole variable domain, remainder taken from reference TRBV7-2 and TRBJ1-2, is GAGVSQSPSNKVTEKGKDVELRCDPISGHTALYWYRQSLGQGLEFLIYFQGNSAPDKSGLPSDRFSAERTGGSVSTLTIQRTQQEDSAVYLCASSLESQGYGYTFGSGTRLTVV.

This chain joins TRBV29-1 and TRBJ1-2; no reliable D call. Germline V CDR1 and CDR2: SQVTM, ANQGSEA. V was cut by 0 bases and J by 5 bases, with 7 bases left in between. The CDR3 is 12 amino acids. The CDR3 region is CSVEDRRYGYTF. CDR3 DNA sequence: TGCAGCGTTGAAGATCGGCGATATGGCTACACCTTC. The whole variable domain, remainder taken from reference TRBV29-1 and TRBJ1-2, is SAVISQKPSRDICQRGTSLTIQCQVDSQVTMMFWYRQQPGQSLTLIATANQGSEATYESGFVIDKFPISRPNLTFSTLTVSNMSPEDSSIYLCSVEDRRYGYTFGSGTRLTVV.

CDR3 DNA sequence: TGTGCCAGCAGTACGAAAGGCAATGAGCAGTTCTTC. Translation: CASSTKGNEQFF. V gene TRBV27 combines with J gene TRBJ2-1; no definite D call. The V gene's germline CDR1 is MNHEY and CDR2 SMNVEV (reference sequence). The ends were cut back, 5 bases at V and 6 bases at J, with 8 bases in the middle. The CDR3 has 12 residues.

This clonotype has only a few counts. The V and J genes are TRBV9 and TRBJ1-6; 12 bases map to TRBD1. The CDR3 totals 17 residues. The trim removed 3 bases at V and 6 bases at J, leaving 7 bases unmatched. Per germline, CDR1 SGDLS and CDR2 YYNGEE. The CDR3 DNA follows: TGTGCCAGCAGCGCTACCGGGACAGGGGGCTTTAATTCACCCCTCCACTTT. The encoded protein is CASSATGTGGFNSPLHF.

In its sample, this clonotype was seen a few times. The chain links TRBV12-3 or TRBV12-4 to TRBJ2-1, with TRBD1 matching over 11 bases. This CDR3 has 16 residues. V shed 6 bases and J 7 bases; nucleotides not matched to a gene: 11. The CDR3 sequence: CASSLARDRGRNEQFF. CDR3 DNA: TGTGCCAGCAGCTTGGCCCGGGACAGGGGGAGGAATGAGCAGTTCTTC.

This clonotype has just a few counts. The genes are TRBV20-1 and TRBJ2-7; TRBD1 matches at 8 bases. V gave up 4 bases and J gave up 0 bases; unmatched junction bases: 11. Germline V gene sequence: CDR1 DFQATT, CDR2 SNEGSKA (reference sequence). The CDR3 is 16 residues long. This CDR3 is CSAKLDRVPLSYEQYF. CDR3 nucleotides: TGCAGTGCTAAACTGGACAGGGTCCCCCTCTCCTACGAGCAGTACTTC.

This clonotype was found a few times. The rearrangement uses TRBV12-3 or TRBV12-4 and TRBJ1-1; D ambiguous. This CDR3 comprises 12 residues. Trimming left V 5 bases short and J 8 bases short, with 12 bases between. In nucleotides, the CDR3 is TGTGCCAGCAGTCTAGAGAGGTTGGAAGCTTTCTTT. The encoded protein is CASSLERLEAFF.

The gene calls are TRBV20-1 and TRBJ2-7, with TRBD2 identical over 15 bases. The J segment lost 1 base and the V segment lost 1 base, leaving 2 bases of the junction unmatched. The CDR3 has 16 residues. Germline assignment: CDR1 DFQATT and CDR2 SNEGSKA (reference sequence). This CDR3 reads CSARAGTSGRSYEQYF. DNA for the CDR3: TGCAGTGCTAGAGCAGGGACTAGCGGGAGGTCCTACGAGCAGTACTTC.